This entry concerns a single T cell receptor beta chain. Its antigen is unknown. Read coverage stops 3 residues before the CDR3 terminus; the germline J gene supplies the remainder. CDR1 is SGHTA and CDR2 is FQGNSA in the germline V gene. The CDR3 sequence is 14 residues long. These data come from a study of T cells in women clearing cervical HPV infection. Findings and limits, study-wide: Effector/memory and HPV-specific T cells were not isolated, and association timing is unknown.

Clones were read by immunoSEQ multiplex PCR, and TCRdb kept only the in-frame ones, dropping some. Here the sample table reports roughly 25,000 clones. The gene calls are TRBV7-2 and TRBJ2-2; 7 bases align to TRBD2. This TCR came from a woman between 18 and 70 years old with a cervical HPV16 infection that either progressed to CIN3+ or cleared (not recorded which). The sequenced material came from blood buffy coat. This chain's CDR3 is CASSLDGLDEKLFF. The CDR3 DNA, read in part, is TGTGCCAGCAGCTTAGACGGACTAGACGAAAAG.